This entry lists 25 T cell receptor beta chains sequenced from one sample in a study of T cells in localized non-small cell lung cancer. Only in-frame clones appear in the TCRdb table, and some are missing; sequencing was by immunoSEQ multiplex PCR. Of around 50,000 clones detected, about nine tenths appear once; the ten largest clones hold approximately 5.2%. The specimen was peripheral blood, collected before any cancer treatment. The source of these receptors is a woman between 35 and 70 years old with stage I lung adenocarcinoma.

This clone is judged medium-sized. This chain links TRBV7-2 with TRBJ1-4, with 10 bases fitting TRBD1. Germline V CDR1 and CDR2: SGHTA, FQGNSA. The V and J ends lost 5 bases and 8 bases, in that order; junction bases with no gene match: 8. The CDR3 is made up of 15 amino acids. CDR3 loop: CASSLGQGKREKLFF. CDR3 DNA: TGTGCCAGCAGCCTGGGACAGGGGAAGAGGGAAAAACTGTTTTTT.

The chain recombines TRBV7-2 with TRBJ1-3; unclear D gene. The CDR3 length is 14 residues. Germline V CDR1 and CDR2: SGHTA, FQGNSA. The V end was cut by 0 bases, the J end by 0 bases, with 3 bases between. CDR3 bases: TGTGCCAGCAGCTTAGCGAGCTCTGGAAACACCATATATTTT. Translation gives CASSLASSGNTIYF.

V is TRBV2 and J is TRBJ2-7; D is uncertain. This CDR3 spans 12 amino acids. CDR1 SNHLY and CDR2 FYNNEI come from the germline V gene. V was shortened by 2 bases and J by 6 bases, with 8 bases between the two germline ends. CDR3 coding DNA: TGTGCCAGCAGTGAAATGGTTTTCGAGCAGTACTTC. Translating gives CASSEMVFEQYF.

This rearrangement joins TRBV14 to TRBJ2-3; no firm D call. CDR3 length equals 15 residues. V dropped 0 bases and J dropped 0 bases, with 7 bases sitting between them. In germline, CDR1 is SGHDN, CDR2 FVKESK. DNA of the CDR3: TGTGCCAGCAGCCAAGATCTGACTAGCACAGATACGCAGTATTTT. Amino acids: CASSQDLTSTDTQYF. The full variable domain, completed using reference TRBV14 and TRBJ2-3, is EAGVTQFPSHSVIEKGQTVTLRCDPISGHDNLYWYRRVMGKEIKFLLHFVKESKQDESGMPNNRFLAERTGGTYSTLKVQPAELEDSGVYFCASSQDLTSTDTQYFGPGTRLTVL.

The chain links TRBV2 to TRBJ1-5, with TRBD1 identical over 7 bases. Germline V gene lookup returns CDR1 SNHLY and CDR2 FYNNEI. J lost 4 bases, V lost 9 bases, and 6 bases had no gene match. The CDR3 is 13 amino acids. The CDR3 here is CASGQEGNQPQHF. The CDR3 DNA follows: TGTGCCAGTGGACAGGAAGGGAATCAGCCCCAGCATTTT.

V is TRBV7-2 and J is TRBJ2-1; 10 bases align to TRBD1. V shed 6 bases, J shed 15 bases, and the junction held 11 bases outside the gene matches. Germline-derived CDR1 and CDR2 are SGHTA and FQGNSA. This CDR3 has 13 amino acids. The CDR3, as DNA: TGTGCCAGCAGGAGGGGACAGGGGTCGGTTTCGTTCTTC. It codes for CASRRGQGSVSFF.

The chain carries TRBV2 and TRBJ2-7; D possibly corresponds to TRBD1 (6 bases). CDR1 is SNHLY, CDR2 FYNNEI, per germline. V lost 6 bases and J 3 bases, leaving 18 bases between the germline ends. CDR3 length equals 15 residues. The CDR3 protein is CASRDRTGSLYEQYF. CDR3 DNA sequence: TGTGCCAGCAGAGACAGGACCGGTTCTCTCTACGAGCAGTACTTC. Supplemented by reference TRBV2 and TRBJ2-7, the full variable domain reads EPEVTQTPSHQVTQMGQEVILRCVPISNHLYFYWYRQILGQKVEFLVSFYNNEISEKSEIFDDQFSVERPDGSNFTLKIRSTKLEDSAMYFCASRDRTGSLYEQYFGPGTRLTVT.

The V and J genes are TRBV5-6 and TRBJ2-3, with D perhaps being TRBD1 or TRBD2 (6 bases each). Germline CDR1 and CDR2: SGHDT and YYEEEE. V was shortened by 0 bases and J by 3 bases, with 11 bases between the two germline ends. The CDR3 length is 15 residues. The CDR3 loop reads CASSLDTGTTDTQYF. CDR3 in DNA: TGTGCCAGCAGCTTGGATACAGGGACTACAGATACGCAGTATTTT. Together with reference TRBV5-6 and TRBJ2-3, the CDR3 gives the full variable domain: DAGVTQSPTHLIKTRGQQVTLRCSPKSGHDTVSWYQQALGQGPQFIFQYYEEEERQRGNFPDRFSGHQFPNYSSELNVNALLLGDSALYLCASSLDTGTTDTQYFGPGTRLTVL.

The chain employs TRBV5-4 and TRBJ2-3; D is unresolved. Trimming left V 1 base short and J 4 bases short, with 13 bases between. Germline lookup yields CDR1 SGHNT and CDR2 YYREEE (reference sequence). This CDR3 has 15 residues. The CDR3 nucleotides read TGTGCCAGCAGCTTGACGGCTGGTTTTCCAGATACGCAGTATTTT. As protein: CASSLTAGFPDTQYF.

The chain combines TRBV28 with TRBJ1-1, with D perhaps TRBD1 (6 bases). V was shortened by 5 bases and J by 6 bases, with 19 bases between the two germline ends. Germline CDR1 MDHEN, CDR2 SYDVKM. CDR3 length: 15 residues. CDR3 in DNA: TGTGCCAGCAGTCCCGCGCGGGGACAAGGGGCTGAAGCTTTCTTT. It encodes CASSPARGQGAEAFF.

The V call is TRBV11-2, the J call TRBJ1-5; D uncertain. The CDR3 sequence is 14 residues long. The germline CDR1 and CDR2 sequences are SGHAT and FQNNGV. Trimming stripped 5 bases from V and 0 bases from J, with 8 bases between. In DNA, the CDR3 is TGTGCCAGCAGCCTAGGGTATAGCAATCAGCCCCAGCATTTT. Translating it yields CASSLGYSNQPQHF.

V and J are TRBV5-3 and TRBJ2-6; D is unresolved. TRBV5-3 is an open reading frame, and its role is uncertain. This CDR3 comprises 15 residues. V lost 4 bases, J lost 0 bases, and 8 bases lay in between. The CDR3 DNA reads TGTGCCAGAAGCCCGACAAACTCTGGGGCCAACGTCCTGACTTTC. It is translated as CARSPTNSGANVLTF.

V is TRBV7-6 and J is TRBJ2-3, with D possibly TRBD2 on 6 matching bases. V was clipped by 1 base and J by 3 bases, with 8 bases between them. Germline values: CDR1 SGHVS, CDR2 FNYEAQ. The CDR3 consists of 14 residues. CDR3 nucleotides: TGTGCCAGCAGCTTAGGGGGGGTGACAGATACGCAGTATTTT. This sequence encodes CASSLGGVTDTQYF.

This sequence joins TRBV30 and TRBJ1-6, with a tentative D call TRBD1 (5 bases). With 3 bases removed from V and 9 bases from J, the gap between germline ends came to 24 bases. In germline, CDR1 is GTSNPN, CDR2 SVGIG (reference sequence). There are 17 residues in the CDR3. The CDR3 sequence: CAWRSSAGKNGGSPLHF. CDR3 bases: TGTGCCTGGAGGTCTTCGGCAGGCAAAAATGGGGGTTCACCCCTCCACTTT.

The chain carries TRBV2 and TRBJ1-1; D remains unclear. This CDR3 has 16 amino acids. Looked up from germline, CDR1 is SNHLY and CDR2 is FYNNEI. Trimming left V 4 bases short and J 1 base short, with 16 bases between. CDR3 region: CASSVSGRHSNTEAFF. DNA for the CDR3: TGTGCCAGCAGTGTGTCAGGAAGACATTCGAACACTGAAGCTTTCTTT.

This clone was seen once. In nucleotides, the CDR3 is TGTGCCAGCAGTCCCCCAGGGGGCACTGAAGCTTTCTTT. Protein: CASSPPGGTEAFF. The chain links TRBV28 to TRBJ1-1, with 7 nucleotides matching TRBD1. CDR1 is MDHEN, CDR2 SYDVKM, per germline. The J segment lost 4 bases and the V segment lost 5 bases, leaving 4 bases of the junction unmatched. This CDR3 contains 13 residues.

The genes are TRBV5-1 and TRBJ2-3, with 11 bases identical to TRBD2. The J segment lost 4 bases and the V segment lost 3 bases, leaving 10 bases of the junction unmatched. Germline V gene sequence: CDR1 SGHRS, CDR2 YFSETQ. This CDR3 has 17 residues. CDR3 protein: CASSWGSSGGMADTQYF. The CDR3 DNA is TGCGCCAGCAGCTGGGGTTCTAGCGGGGGGATGGCAGATACGCAGTATTTT.

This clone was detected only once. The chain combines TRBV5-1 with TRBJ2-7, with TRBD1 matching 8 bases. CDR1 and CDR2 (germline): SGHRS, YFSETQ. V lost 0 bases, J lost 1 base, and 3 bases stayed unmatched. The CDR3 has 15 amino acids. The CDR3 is CASSLGGTGSYEQYF. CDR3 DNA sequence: TGCGCCAGCAGCTTGGGTGGGACAGGTTCCTACGAGCAGTACTTC.

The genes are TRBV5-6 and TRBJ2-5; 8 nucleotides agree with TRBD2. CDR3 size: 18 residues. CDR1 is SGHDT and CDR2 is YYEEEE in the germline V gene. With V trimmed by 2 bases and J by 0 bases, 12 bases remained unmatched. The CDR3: CASSFQAGAHRYQETQYF. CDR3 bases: TGTGCCAGCAGCTTTCAAGCGGGGGCTCATCGGTACCAAGAGACCCAGTACTTC. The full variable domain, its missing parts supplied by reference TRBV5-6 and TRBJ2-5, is DAGVTQSPTHLIKTRGQQVTLRCSPKSGHDTVSWYQQALGQGPQFIFQYYEEEERQRGNFPDRFSGHQFPNYSSELNVNALLLGDSALYLCASSFQAGAHRYQETQYFGPGTRLLVL.

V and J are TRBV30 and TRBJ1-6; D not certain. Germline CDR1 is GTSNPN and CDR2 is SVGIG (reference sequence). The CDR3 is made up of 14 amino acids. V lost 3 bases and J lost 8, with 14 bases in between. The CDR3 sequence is CAWRIRASDSPLHF. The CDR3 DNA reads TGTGCCTGGAGGATACGGGCTTCCGATTCACCCCTCCACTTT. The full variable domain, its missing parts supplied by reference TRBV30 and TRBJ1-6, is SQTIHQWPATLVQPVGSPLSLECTVEGTSNPNLYWYRQAAGRGLQLLFYSVGIGQISSEVPQNLSASRPQDRQFILSSKKLLLSDSGFYLCAWRIRASDSPLHFGNGTRLTVT.

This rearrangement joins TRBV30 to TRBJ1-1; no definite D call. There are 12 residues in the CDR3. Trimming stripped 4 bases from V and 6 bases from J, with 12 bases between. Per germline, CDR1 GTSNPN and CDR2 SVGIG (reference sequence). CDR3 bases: TGTGCCTGGAAAGGAGGTCCCGCTGAAGCTTTCTTT. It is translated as CAWKGGPAEAFF.

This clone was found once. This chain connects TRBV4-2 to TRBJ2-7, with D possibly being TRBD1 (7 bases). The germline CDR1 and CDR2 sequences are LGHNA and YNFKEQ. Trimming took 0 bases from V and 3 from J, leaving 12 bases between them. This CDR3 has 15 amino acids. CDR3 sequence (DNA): TGTGCCAGCAGCCAAGATCGGGGGACAGACTACGAGCAGTACTTC. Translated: CASSQDRGTDYEQYF.

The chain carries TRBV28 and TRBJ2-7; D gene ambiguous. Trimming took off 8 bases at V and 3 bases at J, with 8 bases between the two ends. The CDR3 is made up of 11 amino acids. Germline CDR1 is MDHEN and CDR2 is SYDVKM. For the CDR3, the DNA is TGTGCCAGCGGAACATACTACGAGCAGTACTTC. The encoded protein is CASGTYYEQYF.

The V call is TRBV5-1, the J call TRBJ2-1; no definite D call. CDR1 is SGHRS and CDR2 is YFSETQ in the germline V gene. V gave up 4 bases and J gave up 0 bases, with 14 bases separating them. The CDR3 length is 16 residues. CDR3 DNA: TGCGCCAGCAGCATTGGCGCGATGGTCTCCTACAATGAGCAGTTCTTC. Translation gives CASSIGAMVSYNEQFF.

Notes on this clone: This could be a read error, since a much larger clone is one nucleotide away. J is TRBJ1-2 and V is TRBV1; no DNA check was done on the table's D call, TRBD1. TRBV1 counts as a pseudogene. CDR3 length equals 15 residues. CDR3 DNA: TGCACCAGCAGCCAAGACTCAGGCGAATACTATGGCTACACCTTC. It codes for CTSSQDSGEYYGYTF.